The T cell receptor beta chain described here comes from a study of blood T cells in healthy people across ages. A second PCR, run for about 7 to 11 cycles, used a sample-barcoded 5' primer plus a J-beta primer mix. Each cDNA molecule, via a template-switch adaptor with 12 random nucleotides, was tagged. TCRdb analysed the 5' RACE reads with MiXCR anew, one entry per CDR3 protein. Of 1.4 million or so distinct CDR3 sequences listed, roughly two fifths were seen once; the top ten hold roughly 3.7%. The CDR3 contains 14 residues. J gave up 11 bases and V 6 bases, and 7 bases lay outside the gene matches. CDR1 is MNHNS and CDR2 is SASEGT in the germline V gene. In its sample, this clonotype was seen once. The individuals who served as donors were healthy Caucasians living in Russia, aged roughly 6 to 95. Total RNA, at least 5 micrograms per sample, was extracted from PBMCs.

The chain has TRBV6-1 and TRBJ2-1, with 13 bases aligning to TRBD2. This TCR came from a woman between 18 and 29 years old in good health. The source material was blood. CDR3 protein: CASRGGGTSGKQFF. Here the CDR3 DNA reads TGTGCCAGCAGGGGAGGGGGGACTAGCGGGAAGCAGTTCTTC.